This record concerns one T cell receptor (beta chain) sequence. Its antigen is unidentified. The library was made from cDNA and included unique molecular identifiers. Starting from roughly 1.1 to 9.2 million T cells, the study yielded about 540,000 cDNA molecules. TCRdb independently ran MiXCR on the PCR reads; one entry per CDR3 protein. Among about 770,000 distinct CDR3 sequences, just over 45% were seen once, and the ten largest hold 4.9%. The sample is drawn from a study of post-analysis software for immune sequencing data. The overall study: Recorded disease courses covered relapsing-remitting, secondary progressive and progressive-relapsing multiple sclerosis. Some patients had no subtype annotation.

CDR1 is DFQATT and CDR2 is SNEGSKA in the germline V gene (reference sequence). Trimming took 6 bases from V and 1 from J; bases not matched to a gene: 3. This CDR3 is 14 amino acids long. Study-level points and caveats: Relative to controls, patients with multiple sclerosis showed significantly lower normalized Chao1 diversity. About five TRBV segments, including TRBV5-6, TRBV5-1 and TRBV20-1, were more frequent in patients than controls. Samples prepared in the same batch strongly co-clustered by F measure.

The TCR was taken from a girl aged 10 to 17 with multiple sclerosis. The chain links TRBV20-1 to TRBJ2-4; 10 bases fit TRBD2. Material for sequencing was blood. DNA of the CDR3: TGCAGTGCGCTAGCGGGAGTGGCCAAAAACATTCAGTACTTC. Its protein is CSALAGVAKNIQYF.